The T cell receptor beta chain under discussion was sequenced for a study of T cell responses to AZD1222 COVID-19 vaccine. Overall study results and limits: There were repertoire samples only from the period after the peak T cell response. Among the donors, most were white British and more were female, and clonal diversity was possibly underestimated. Regions 160-218 and 743-854 held dominance among vaccine-associated CD4 TCRs, which spanned spike. Spike-specific TCR breadth and depth went up after people got two AZD1222 doses.

V lost 5 bases to trimming and J lost 0 bases, with 17 bases between them. Germline V gene lookup returns CDR1 SNHLY and CDR2 FYNNEI. The CDR3 is 17 amino acids. About this clone: Its matching antigen is unknown.

Profiling relied on immunoSEQ multiplex PCR, and the TCRdb table lists in-frame clones only, not all of them. The sample carries about 160,000 clones, about 91% recorded once. The sequence was obtained from an adult who received the AZD1222 COVID-19 vaccine. Sequenced material: peripheral blood, taken 28 days after the second AZD1222 dose. The chain couples TRBV2 to TRBJ2-1; D unclear. The CDR3 loop is CASSPHPVLGSYNEQFF. CDR3 DNA sequence: TGTGCCAGCAGTCCTCACCCGGTACTGGGCTCCTACAATGAGCAGTTCTTC.